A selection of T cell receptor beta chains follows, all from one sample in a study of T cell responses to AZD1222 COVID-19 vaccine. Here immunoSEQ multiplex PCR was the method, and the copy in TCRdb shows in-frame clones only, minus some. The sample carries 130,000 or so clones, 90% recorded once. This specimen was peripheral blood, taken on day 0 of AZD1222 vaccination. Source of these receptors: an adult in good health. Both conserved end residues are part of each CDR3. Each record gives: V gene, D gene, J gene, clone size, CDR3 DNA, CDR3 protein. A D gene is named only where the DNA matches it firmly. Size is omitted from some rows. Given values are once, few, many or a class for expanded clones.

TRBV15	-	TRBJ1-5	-	TGTGCCACCAGCAGAGATCTTCCTCAGCCCCAGCATTTT	CATSRDLPQPQHF
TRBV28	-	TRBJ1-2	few	TGTGCCAGCAGTTTATCGGCCCCTATAAGCTACACCTTC	CASSLSAPISYTF
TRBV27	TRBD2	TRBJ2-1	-	TGTGCCAGCAACCCCTGGGGGCAGGGTCGACTAGCGGGGGACAATGAGCAGTTCTTC	CASNPWGQGRLAGDNEQFF
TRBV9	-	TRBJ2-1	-	TGTGCCAGCAGCGTTAAGGGGGATTACAATGAGCAGTTCTTC	CASSVKGDYNEQFF
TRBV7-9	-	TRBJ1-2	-	TGTGCCAGCAGCTCCCATGAGGGGTCGGGCTACACCTTC	CASSSHEGSGYTF
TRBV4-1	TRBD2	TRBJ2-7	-	TGCGCCAGCAGCCAAGAGCGGCGCGGGGGGTCCTACGAGCAGTACTTC	CASSQERRGGSYEQYF
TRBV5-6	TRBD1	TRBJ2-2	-	TGTGCCAGCAGCCTATCGGGACAGGGGGTCACCGGGGAGCTGTTTTTT	CASSLSGQGVTGELFF
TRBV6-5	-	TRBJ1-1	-	TGTGCCAGCAGTACATCGACAGTTATGAACACTGAAGCTTTCTTT	CASSTSTVMNTEAFF
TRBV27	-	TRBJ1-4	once	TGTGCCAGCAGTTTAGGGCAGGGTTACGAAAAACTGTTTTTT	CASSLGQGYEKLFF
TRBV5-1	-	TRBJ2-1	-	TGCGCCAGCAGCTTGTACAGCTCCTACAATGAGCAGTTCTTC	CASSLYSSYNEQFF
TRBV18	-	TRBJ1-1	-	TGTGCCAGCTCAACCGGGTCGAACACTGAAGCTTTCTTT	CASSTGSNTEAFF
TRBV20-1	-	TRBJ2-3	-	TGCAGTGCTAGTGGTGACGACACAGATACGCAGTATTTT	CSASGDDTDTQYF
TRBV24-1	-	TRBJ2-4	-	TGTGCCACCATCCGGGACCAGCTACAGTACTTC	CATIRDQLQYF
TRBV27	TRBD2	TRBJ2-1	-	TGTGCCAGCAGTTTATGGGGACTAGCGGACAATGAGCAGTTCTTC	CASSLWGLADNEQFF
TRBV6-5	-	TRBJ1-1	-	TGTGCCAGCAGTTACAAATGGGGCGTTGTGAACACTGAAGCTTTCTTT	CASSYKWGVVNTEAFF
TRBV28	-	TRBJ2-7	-	TGTGCCAGCCGGAAGGGTCGGTACGAGCAGTACTTC	CASRKGRYEQYF
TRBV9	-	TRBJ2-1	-	TGTGCCAGCAGCGTTCGTGCGCCCGGGTCCTACAATGAGCAGTTCTTC	CASSVRAPGSYNEQFF
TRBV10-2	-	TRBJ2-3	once	TGCGCCAGCACTCCTAGCTCGGGACAGCAGTATTTT	CASTPSSGQQYF
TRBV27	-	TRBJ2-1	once	TGTGCCAGCAGAACCTCGACGGGGGGCCTCAATGAGCAGTTCTTC	CASRTSTGGLNEQFF
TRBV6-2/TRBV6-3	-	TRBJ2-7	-	TGTGCCAGCAACCCTCGAGGGGCCGCCTACGAGCAGTACTTC	CASNPRGAAYEQYF
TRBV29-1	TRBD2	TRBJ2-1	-	TGCAGCGTACTAGCGGGGGTTGGCTATGAGCAGTTCTTC	CSVLAGVGYEQFF
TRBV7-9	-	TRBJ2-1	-	TGTGCCAGCAGCCTAGGGGGGACTATCAATGAGCAGTTCTTC	CASSLGGTINEQFF
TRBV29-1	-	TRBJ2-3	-	TGCAGCGTTTATGGGGGTCCGGGTACGCAGTATTTT	CSVYGGPGTQYF